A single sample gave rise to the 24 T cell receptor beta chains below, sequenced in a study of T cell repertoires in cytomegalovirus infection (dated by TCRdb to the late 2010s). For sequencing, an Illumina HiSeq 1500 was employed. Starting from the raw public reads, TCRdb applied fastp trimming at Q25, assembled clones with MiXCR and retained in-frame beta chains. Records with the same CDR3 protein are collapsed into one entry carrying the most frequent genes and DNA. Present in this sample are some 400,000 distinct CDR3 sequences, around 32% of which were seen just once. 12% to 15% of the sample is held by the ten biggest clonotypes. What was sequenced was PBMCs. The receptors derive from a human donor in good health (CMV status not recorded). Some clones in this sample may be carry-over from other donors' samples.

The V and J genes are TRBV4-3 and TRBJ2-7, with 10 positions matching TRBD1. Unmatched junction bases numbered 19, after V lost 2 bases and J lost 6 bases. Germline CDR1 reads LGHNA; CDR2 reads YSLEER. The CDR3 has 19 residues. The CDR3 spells CASSQRDRGRTKETLEQYF. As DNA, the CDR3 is TGCGCCAGCAGCCAAAGGGACAGGGGAAGAACAAAGGAGACCCTCGAGCAGTACTTC.

Here the CDR3 DNA reads TGTGCCAGCAGTGAATTAGGCGGGGCCAACTACGAGCAGTACTTC. This translates into CASSELGGANYEQYF. V gene TRBV25-1 combines with J gene TRBJ2-7; D perhaps matches TRBD2 (6 bases). Germline V lookup: CDR1 MGHDK, CDR2 SYGVNS. The CDR3 loop spans 15 amino acids. V was shortened by 1 base and J by 3 bases, with 13 bases between the two germline ends.

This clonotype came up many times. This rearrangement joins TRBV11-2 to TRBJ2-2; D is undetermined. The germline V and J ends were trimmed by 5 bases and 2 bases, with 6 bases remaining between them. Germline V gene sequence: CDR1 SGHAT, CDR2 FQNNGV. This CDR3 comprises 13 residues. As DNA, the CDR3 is TGTGCCAGCAGCATTACCAACACCGGGGAGCTGTTTTTT. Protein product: CASSITNTGELFF.

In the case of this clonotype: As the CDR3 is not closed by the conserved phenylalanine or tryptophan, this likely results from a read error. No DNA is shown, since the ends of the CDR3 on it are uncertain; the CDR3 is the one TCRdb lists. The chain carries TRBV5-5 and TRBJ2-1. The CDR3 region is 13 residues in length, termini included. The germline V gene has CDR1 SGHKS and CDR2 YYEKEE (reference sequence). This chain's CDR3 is CASSLIPAREQLL.

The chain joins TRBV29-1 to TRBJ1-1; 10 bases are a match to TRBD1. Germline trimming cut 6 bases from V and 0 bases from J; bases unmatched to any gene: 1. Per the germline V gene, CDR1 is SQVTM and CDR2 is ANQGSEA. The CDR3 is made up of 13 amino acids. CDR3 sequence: CSVGQGLNTEAFF. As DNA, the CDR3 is TGCAGCGTGGGACAGGGGCTGAACACTGAAGCTTTCTTT.

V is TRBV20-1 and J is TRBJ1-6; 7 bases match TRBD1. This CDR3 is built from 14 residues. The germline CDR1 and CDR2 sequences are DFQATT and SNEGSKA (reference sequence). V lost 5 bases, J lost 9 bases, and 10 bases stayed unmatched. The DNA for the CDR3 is TGCAGTGCTGGACACCGGGACAGAACTTCACCCCTCCACTTT. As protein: CSAGHRDRTSPLHF.

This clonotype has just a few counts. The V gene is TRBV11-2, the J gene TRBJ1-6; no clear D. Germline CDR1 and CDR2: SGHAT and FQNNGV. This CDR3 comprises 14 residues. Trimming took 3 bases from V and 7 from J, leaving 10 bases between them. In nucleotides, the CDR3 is TGTGCCAGCAGCTTGTCGGATGGAAATTCACCCCTCCACTTT. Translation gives CASSLSDGNSPLHF.

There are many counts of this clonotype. CDR3 nucleotide sequence: TGTGCCAGCAGTTTATCCCTGAGTGGACCCCTCCACTTT. Translating it yields CASSLSLSGPLHF. V usage is TRBV12-3 or TRBV12-4 and J usage is TRBJ1-6, with D hard to call. The CDR3 has 13 amino acids. The ends were cut back, 2 bases at V and 12 bases at J, with 11 bases in the middle.

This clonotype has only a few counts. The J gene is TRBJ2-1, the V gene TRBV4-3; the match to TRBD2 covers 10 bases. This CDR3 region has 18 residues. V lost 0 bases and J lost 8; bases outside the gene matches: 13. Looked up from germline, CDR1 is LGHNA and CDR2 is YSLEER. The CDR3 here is CASSQESPGAGGPYEQFF. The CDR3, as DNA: TGCGCCAGCAGCCAAGAAAGCCCAGGAGCGGGGGGGCCCTATGAGCAGTTCTTC.

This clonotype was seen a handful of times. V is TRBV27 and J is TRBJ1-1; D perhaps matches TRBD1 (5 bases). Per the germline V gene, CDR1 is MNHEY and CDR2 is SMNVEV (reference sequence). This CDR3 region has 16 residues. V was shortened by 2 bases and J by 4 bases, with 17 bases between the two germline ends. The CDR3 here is CASSLDMGVGVTEAFF. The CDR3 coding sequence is TGTGCCAGCAGTTTAGATATGGGGGTCGGGGTCACTGAAGCTTTCTTT.

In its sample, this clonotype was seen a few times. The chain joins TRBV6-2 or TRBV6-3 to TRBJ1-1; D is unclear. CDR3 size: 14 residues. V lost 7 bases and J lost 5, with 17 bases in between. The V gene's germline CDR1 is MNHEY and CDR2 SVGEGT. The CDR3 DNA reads TGTGCCAGCAAGTTTCAGGATTTTAGTACTGAAGCTTTCTTT. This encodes CASKFQDFSTEAFF.

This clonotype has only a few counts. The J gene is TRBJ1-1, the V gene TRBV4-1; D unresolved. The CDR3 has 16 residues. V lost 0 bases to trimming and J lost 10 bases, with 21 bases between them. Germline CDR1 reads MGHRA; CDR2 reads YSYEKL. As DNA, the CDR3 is TGCGCCAGCAGCCAAGATCAGTCGACAATAGGGTGGGGAGCTTTCTTT. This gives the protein CASSQDQSTIGWGAFF.

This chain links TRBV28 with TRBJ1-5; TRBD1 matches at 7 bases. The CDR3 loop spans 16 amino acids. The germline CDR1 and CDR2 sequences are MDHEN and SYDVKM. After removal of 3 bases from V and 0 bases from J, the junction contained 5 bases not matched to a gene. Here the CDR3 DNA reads TGTGCCAGCAGTTTTGGGACAGCCAATAGCAATCAGCCCCAGCATTTT. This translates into CASSFGTANSNQPQHF.

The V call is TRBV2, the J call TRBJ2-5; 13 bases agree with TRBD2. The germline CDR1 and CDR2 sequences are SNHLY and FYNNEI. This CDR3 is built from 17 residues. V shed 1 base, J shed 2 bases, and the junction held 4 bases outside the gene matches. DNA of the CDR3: TGTGCCAGCAGTGAAGGGAGACTAGCGGGGGGACAAGAGACCCAGTACTTC. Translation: CASSEGRLAGGQETQYF.

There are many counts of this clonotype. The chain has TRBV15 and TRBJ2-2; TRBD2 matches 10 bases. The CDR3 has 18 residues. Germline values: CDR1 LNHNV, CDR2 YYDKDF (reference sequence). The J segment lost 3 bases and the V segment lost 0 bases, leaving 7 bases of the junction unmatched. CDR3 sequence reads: CATSRDAAGGPDTGELFF. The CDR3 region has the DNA TGTGCCACCAGCAGAGATGCAGCGGGGGGGCCGGACACCGGGGAGCTGTTTTTT.

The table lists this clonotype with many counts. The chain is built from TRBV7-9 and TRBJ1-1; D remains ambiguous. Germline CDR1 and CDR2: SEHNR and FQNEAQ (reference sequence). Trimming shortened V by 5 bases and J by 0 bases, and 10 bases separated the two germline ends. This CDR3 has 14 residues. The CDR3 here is CASSPHRVNTEAFF. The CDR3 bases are TGTGCCAGCAGCCCGCACCGGGTGAACACTGAAGCTTTCTTT.

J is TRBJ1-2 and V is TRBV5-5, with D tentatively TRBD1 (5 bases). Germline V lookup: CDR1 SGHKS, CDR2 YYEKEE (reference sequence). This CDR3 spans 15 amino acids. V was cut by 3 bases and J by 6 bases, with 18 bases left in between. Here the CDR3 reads CASSSNTRGSDGYTF. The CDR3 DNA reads TGTGCCAGCAGCTCCAACACACGGGGGAGCGATGGCTACACCTTC.

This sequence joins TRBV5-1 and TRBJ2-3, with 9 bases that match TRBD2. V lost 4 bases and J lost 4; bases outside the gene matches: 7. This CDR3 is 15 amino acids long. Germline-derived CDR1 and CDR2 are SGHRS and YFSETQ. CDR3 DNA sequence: TGCGCCAGCAGCCCTCTAGCGGGGTTGGCAGATACGCAGTATTTT. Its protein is CASSPLAGLADTQYF.

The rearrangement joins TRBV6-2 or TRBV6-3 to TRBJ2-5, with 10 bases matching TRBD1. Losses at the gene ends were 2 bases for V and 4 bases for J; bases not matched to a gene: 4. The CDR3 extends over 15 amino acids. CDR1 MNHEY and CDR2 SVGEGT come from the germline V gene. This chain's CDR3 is CASSYLGQGSETQYF. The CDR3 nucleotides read TGTGCCAGCAGTTACCTGGGACAGGGGTCAGAGACCCAGTACTTC.

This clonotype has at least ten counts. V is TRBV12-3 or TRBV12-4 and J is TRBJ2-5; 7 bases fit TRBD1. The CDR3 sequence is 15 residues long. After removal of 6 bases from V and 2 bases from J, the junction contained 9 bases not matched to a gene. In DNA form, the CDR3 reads TGTGCCAGCAGCCCGAACAGGGGTCCACAAGAGACCCAGTACTTC. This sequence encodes CASSPNRGPQETQYF.

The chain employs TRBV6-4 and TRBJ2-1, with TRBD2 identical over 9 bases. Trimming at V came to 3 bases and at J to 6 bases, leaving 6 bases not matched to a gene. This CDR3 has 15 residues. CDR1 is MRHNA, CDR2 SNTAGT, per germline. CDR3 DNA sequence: TGTGCCAGCAGTGAAAGGGCGGGGGGGCTCAATGAGCAGTTCTTC. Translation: CASSERAGGLNEQFF.

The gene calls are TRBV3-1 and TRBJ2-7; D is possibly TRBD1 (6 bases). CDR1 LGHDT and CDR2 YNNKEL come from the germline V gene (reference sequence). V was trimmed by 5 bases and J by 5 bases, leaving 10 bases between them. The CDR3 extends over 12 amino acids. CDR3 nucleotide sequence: TGTGCCAGCAGCGGGGGACAAAACGAGCAGTACTTC. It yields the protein CASSGGQNEQYF.

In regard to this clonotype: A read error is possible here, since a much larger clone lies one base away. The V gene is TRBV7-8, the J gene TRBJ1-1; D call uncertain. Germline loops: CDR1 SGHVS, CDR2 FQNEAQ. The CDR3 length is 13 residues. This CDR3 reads CASSLQAYTDAFF. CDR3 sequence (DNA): TGTGCCAGCAGCTTACAGGCTTACACTGACGCTTTCTTT. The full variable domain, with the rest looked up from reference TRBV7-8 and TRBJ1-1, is GAGVSQSPRYKVAKRGQDVALRCDPISGHVSLFWYQQALGQGPEFLTYFQNEAQLDKSGLPSDRFFAERPEGSVSTLKIQRTQQEDSAVYLCASSLQAYTDAFFGQGTRLTVV.

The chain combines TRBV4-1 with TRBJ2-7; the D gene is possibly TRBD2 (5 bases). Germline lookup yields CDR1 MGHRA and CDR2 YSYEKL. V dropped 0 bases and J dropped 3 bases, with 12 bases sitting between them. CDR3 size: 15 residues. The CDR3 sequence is CASSQEEVGFYEQYF. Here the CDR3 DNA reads TGCGCCAGCAGCCAAGAGGAGGTCGGCTTCTACGAGCAGTACTTC.